The rows below give T cell receptor beta chains drawn from one sample of a study of cytomegalovirus exposure and HLA in healthy donors. The assay was immunoSEQ multiplex PCR, and TCRdb's table has in-frame clones only and misses some. The table records approximately 200,000 clones, approximately 80% of them present only once. Sample: PBMCs. These receptors all come from a boy aged 2-15 years in good health and CMV-seronegative. CDR3s include the opening cysteine and the closing phenylalanine or tryptophan. Each record gives: CDR3 DNA, CDR3 protein, D gene, clone size, J gene, V gene. D genes are given only for firm matches. Clone size appears in some rows only: once, few, many, or a class for an expanded clone.

TGCGCCAGTTTGGGGGGAGAGCAGTTCTTC | CASLGGEQFF | - | - | TRBJ2-1 | TRBV10-1
TGTGCCAGCAGCGCTGCGACAGGAGGAACCTACGAGCAGTACTTC | CASSAATGGTYEQYF | - | - | TRBJ2-7 | TRBV11-3
TGTGCCAGCAGCTTGCCCGGACAGCCTACTACTAAAGGGGGCTACACCTTC | CASSLPGQPTTKGGYTF | - | - | TRBJ1-2 | TRBV5-6
TGCGCCAGCAGGGCAGCACCCCGGGAGGAGACCCAGTACTTC | CASRAAPREETQYF | - | few | TRBJ2-5 | TRBV10-2
TGCGCCAGCAGCCAAGGGACAGGGCCCTACGAGCAGTACTTC | CASSQGTGPYEQYF | TRBD1 | few | TRBJ2-7 | TRBV4-3
TGTGCCAGCAGCTTGGGAGACAGGGGGCGAGGCTACACCTTC | CASSLGDRGRGYTF | TRBD1 | few | TRBJ1-2 | TRBV5-4
TGTGCTAGTGGTTATAACAGCTACGAGCAGTACTTC | CASGYNSYEQYF | - | - | TRBJ2-7 | TRBV12-5
TGCGCCAGCAGCTTGGCTCAGGGAGGGTACAATGAGCAGTTCTTC | CASSLAQGGYNEQFF | TRBD2 | few | TRBJ2-1 | TRBV5-1
TGCGCCAGCAGCTTCGCCAGGGGTACCCGCAATGAGCAGTTCTTC | CASSFARGTRNEQFF | - | - | TRBJ2-1 | TRBV5-1
TGTGCCAGCAGCCCGGTTATGAACACTGAAGCTTTCTTT | CASSPVMNTEAFF | - | - | TRBJ1-1 | TRBV7-9
TGTGCCAGCAGCGTACATGACAGAGGGGGAGATACGCAGTATTTT | CASSVHDRGGDTQYF | - | - | TRBJ2-3 | TRBV9
TGTGCCAGCAGTCGGACTAGCGGCTTCAACGAGCAGTACTTC | CASSRTSGFNEQYF | TRBD2 | - | TRBJ2-7 | TRBV27
TGTGCCAGCAGCTTGGGCGTTCTGCACACAGATACGCAGTATTTT | CASSLGVLHTDTQYF | - | once | TRBJ2-3 | TRBV7-3
TGTGCCAGCAGCTTGGGACGGGGGGGCACAGATACGCAGTATTTT | CASSLGRGGTDTQYF | TRBD2 | - | TRBJ2-3 | TRBV5-8
TGTGCCAGCAGTCCCGAACGAAGGAGCTATGGCTACACCTTC | CASSPERRSYGYTF | - | once | TRBJ1-2 | TRBV27
TGTGCCAGCAGCTTAGTTCTAGCGGAAAACACCGGGGAGCTGTTTTTT | CASSLVLAENTGELFF | TRBD2 | - | TRBJ2-2 | TRBV7-9
TGCGCCAGCAGCCAAGATCTGGGGACTAGCGGGCGTAATGAGCAGTTCTTC | CASSQDLGTSGRNEQFF | TRBD2 | - | TRBJ2-1 | TRBV4-3
TGCGCCAGCAGCCAAGATCGGGTGGGTTCCTCTGAAGCTTTCTTT | CASSQDRVGSSEAFF | - | - | TRBJ1-1 | TRBV4-1
TGTGCCAGCAGCACCCAAGGGGGGGAAGAGACCCAGTACTTC | CASSTQGGEETQYF | - | - | TRBJ2-5 | TRBV7-2
TGTGCTAGTGGCGAAACGAGGCCTGGAAACACCATATATTTT | CASGETRPGNTIYF | - | - | TRBJ1-3 | TRBV12-5
TGTGCCAGCAGCGTAGCGCTTGAGCCGGTATATGGCTACACCTTC | CASSVALEPVYGYTF | - | - | TRBJ1-2 | TRBV9
TGTGCCAGTAGTATGCGGGCTAGCGGATTTTCCTACGAGCAGTACTTC | CASSMRASGFSYEQYF | TRBD2 | - | TRBJ2-7 | TRBV19
TGTGCCAGCAGCTTGGTAGGGGGCGAAGGGTATGGCTACACCTTC | CASSLVGGEGYGYTF | TRBD1 | - | TRBJ1-2 | TRBV5-4
TGTGCCAGTAGTATAGTGGCGGTTGGCCAGCCCCAGCATTTT | CASSIVAVGQPQHF | - | once | TRBJ1-5 | TRBV19
TGCAGCGTTCAGTCCGCTCGGGATGGCTACACCTTC | CSVQSARDGYTF | - | few | TRBJ1-2 | TRBV29-1
TGTGCCAGCAGCGTAGGGGGGGGCCGGGGGGCAGATACGCAGTATTTT | CASSVGGGRGADTQYF | - | - | TRBJ2-3 | TRBV9
TGTGCCAGCAGTTTGGCCCGGGACAGGCCGTATGGCTACACCTTC | CASSLARDRPYGYTF | TRBD1 | - | TRBJ1-2 | TRBV27
TGCGCCAGCAGCCAATATAGGGGATTAAACTATGGCTACACCTTC | CASSQYRGLNYGYTF | - | - | TRBJ1-2 | TRBV4-3
TGTGCCTGGGGGGTCGAGGTGACTAGCGGGAGGAATGAGCAGTTCTTC | CAWGVEVTSGRNEQFF | TRBD2 | - | TRBJ2-1 | TRBV30
TGTGCCAGCAGTGAGACCAGGGGGCTGAGTTCACCCCTCCACTTT | CASSETRGLSSPLHF | TRBD1 | - | TRBJ1-6 | TRBV2
TGTGCCAGCAGTCAACTACAGGGCATCCTCACTGAAGCTTTCTTT | CASSQLQGILTEAFF | - | - | TRBJ1-1 | TRBV6-6
TGTGCCAGCAGCTTTCTAGCGGGGGGAGAAGCCGGGGAGCTGTTTTTT | CASSFLAGGEAGELFF | TRBD2 | - | TRBJ2-2 | TRBV7-6
TGTGCCAGCAGCCCCGGTGATAGCAATCAGCCCCAGCATTTT | CASSPGDSNQPQHF | - | - | TRBJ1-5 | TRBV16
TGTGCCATCAGTGCGGGGGGCAACACAGATACGCAGTATTTT | CAISAGGNTDTQYF | - | - | TRBJ2-3 | TRBV10-3
TGCGCCAGCAGCTTGGGTTGGCCGGGGTTGAAGGATGAAAAACTGTTTTTT | CASSLGWPGLKDEKLFF | - | - | TRBJ1-4 | TRBV5-1
TGTGCCAGCAGCCAAGAGACAGCGAACTATGGCTACACCTTC | CASSQETANYGYTF | - | - | TRBJ1-2 | TRBV4-2
TGTGCCAGCAGTTACGCTGGTCAGGCCCTCGGGAGTCCCCAGCATTTT | CASSYAGQALGSPQHF | - | - | TRBJ1-5 | TRBV6-6
TGTGCCAGCAGCCCCCAGACAGGGCCCACAGATACGCAGTATTTT | CASSPQTGPTDTQYF | TRBD1 | - | TRBJ2-3 | TRBV9
TGTGCCAGCAGTTTATTCAGGGGTGTTGGGTACGAGCAGTACTTC | CASSLFRGVGYEQYF | - | - | TRBJ2-7 | TRBV27
TGTGCCAGCAGTCCAGTACAGGGCAGAGGTCAGCCCCAGCATTTT | CASSPVQGRGQPQHF | - | - | TRBJ1-5 | TRBV27
TGTGCCAGCAGCCTAACCTACGAGCAGTACTTC | CASSLTYEQYF | - | - | TRBJ2-7 | TRBV2
TGTGCCAGCCACAACCGAGACAGGGTGAATGGCTACACCTTC | CASHNRDRVNGYTF | TRBD1 | - | TRBJ1-2 | TRBV7-9
TGTGCCAGCAGTGAAGGGAGCAATGAGCAGTTCTTC | CASSEGSNEQFF | - | - | TRBJ2-1 | TRBV6-1
TGCGCCAGCAGCCAAAAGGGACTTTTCCAAGAGACCCAGTACTTC | CASSQKGLFQETQYF | - | - | TRBJ2-5 | TRBV4-1
TGTGCCAGCAGCGTCGGAGAAGCTGGGGCCAACGTCCTGACTTTC | CASSVGEAGANVLTF | - | - | TRBJ2-6 | TRBV5-4
TGTGCCAGCAGCCAAGAAAGCACGAGAGACAGGGATCAGCCCCAGCATTTT | CASSQESTRDRDQPQHF | TRBD1 | - | TRBJ1-5 | TRBV4-2
TGTGCCAGCAGCTGGGAGGTACAGGGGACCCCCGGGGAGCTGTTTTTT | CASSWEVQGTPGELFF | - | - | TRBJ2-2 | TRBV5-5
TGTGCCAGCAGTTTATCACAGGACAATGAGCAGTTCTTC | CASSLSQDNEQFF | - | once | TRBJ2-1 | TRBV27
TGTGCCTGGGAAACCGGGACAGGGAAGAAGCGCGAGCAGTACTTC | CAWETGTGKKREQYF | TRBD1 | - | TRBJ2-7 | TRBV30
TGTGCCATCAGTGACCCAGGGGGTTTCTACGAGCAGTACTTC | CAISDPGGFYEQYF | TRBD1 | - | TRBJ2-7 | TRBV10-3
TGTGCCAGCCGCCACTGGACAGGGCCTGGCTACACCTTC | CASRHWTGPGYTF | TRBD1 | - | TRBJ1-2 | TRBV2
TGCGCCAGCAGCCCGGGACAGGGGATTTTCGGCTACACCTTC | CASSPGQGIFGYTF | TRBD1 | - | TRBJ1-2 | TRBV10-1
TGTGCCAGCAGCTTGTTGTTCGGGGGCGAGCAGTACTTC | CASSLLFGGEQYF | - | - | TRBJ2-7 | TRBV5-6
TGTGCCACCAGCAGTTTACCAGGATACAATGAGCAGTTCTTC | CATSSLPGYNEQFF | - | - | TRBJ2-1 | TRBV15
TGCGCCAGCAGCTTGGCTCCAGGAGCGGGCCAAGAGACCCAGTACTTC | CASSLAPGAGQETQYF | - | - | TRBJ2-5 | TRBV5-1
TGTGCCAGCAGCTTAGAATGGGCTCACTCCTACAATGAGCAGTTCTTC | CASSLEWAHSYNEQFF | - | - | TRBJ2-1 | TRBV7-9
TGTGCCAGCCTCCGGGGGGGACTCATCGGTACAGATACGCAGTATTTT | CASLRGGLIGTDTQYF | TRBD2 | - | TRBJ2-3 | TRBV2
TGTGCCAGCAGCTTACTCAACCCCTCCTACGAGCAGTACTTC | CASSLLNPSYEQYF | - | - | TRBJ2-7 | TRBV5-6
TGTGCCTGGAACCTAGCGGGGCCACAAGATACGCAGTATTTT | CAWNLAGPQDTQYF | TRBD2 | - | TRBJ2-3 | TRBV30
TGTGCCAGCAGCGAGGACAGGGGGAGCAATGAGCAGTTCTTC | CASSEDRGSNEQFF | TRBD1 | - | TRBJ2-1 | TRBV7-9